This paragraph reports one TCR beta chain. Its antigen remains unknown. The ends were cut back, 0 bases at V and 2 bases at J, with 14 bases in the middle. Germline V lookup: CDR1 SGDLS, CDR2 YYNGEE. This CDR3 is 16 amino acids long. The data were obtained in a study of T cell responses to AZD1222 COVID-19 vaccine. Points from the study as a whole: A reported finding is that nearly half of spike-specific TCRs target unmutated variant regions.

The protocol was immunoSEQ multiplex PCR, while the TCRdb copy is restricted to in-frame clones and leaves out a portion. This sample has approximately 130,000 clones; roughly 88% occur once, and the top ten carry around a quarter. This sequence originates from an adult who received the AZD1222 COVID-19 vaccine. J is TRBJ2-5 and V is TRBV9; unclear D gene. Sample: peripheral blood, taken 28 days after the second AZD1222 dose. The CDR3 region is CASSVGARAPQETQYF. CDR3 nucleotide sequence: TGTGCCAGCAGCGTAGGGGCCCGGGCTCCGCAAGAGACCCAGTACTTC.